The TCR beta chain under discussion was sequenced for a study of shared clonotypes between healthy human individuals. Findings of the study overall: The researchers took only blood, and tissue repertoires probably look different.

For genomic DNA, unsorted samples relied on around 81 million PBMCs. A remark on this clone: What it binds is unknown.

Researchers ran the assay at a deep level. Assay used: immunoSEQ multiplex PCR; TCRdb lists only in-frame clones, some missing. This repertoire shows about 490,000 clones, over 70% found once; its top ten account for over 9.5%. What was sequenced was PBMCs. This receptor was identified in a woman aged 40 to 50 in good health. Some clones in this sample may be carry-over from other donors' samples.

In nucleotides, the CDR3 is TGTGCCAGCACCCCCAGCAATCAGCCCCAGCATTTT. It is translated as CASTPSNQPQHF. V gene TRBV6-4 combines with J gene TRBJ1-5; D is ambiguous. V shed 7 bases and J shed 1 base, with 5 bases lying between them. The CDR3 extends over 12 amino acids. Germline V gives CDR1 MRHNA, CDR2 SNTAGT.